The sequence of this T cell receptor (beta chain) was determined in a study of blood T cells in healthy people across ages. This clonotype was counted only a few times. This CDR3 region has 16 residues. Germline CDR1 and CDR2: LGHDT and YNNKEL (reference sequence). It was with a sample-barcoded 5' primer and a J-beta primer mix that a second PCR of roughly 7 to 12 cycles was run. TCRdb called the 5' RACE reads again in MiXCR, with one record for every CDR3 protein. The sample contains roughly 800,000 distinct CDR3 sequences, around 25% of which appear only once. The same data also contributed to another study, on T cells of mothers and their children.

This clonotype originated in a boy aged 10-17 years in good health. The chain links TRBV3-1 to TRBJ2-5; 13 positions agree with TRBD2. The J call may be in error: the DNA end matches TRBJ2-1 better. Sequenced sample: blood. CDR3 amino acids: CASSQTGTSGMDEQFF. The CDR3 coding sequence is TGTGCCAGCAGCCAGACCGGGACTAGCGGGATGGATGAGCAGTTCTTC.